Listed here is a single TCR beta chain. This specimen comes from a study of shared clonotypes between healthy human individuals. As for the study in general: Ranging from 18 to 49 in age, donors were two women and three men.

Trimming took 6 bases from V and 3 from J, leaving 14 bases between them. Germline-derived CDR1 and CDR2 are GTSNPN and SVGIG (reference sequence). There are 14 residues in the CDR3. The donors were adults (healthy and HIV-negative) with no recent acute infections or vaccinations. Every donor, a Caucasian adult, lived in Nashville, Tennessee. Researchers ran the assay at a deep level. Clones were read by immunoSEQ multiplex PCR, and TCRdb kept only the in-frame ones, dropping some. The profile shows approximately 500,000 clones, 81% of them singletons. Material: PBMCs. The source of this sequence is a middle-aged woman in good health. Some clones in this sample may be carry-over from other donors' samples. This chain links TRBV30 with TRBJ1-4; D is unclear. DNA of the CDR3: TGTGCCTGCCGACGGGGAAGCTCTAATGAAAAACTGTTTTTT. Translation: CACRRGSSNEKLFF.